This paragraph covers one T cell receptor (beta chain) sequence. The antigen is undetermined. This specimen belongs to a study of untreated major depressive disorder. DSM-IV major depressive disorder patients had Hamilton Rating Scale scores of 18 or more. Patients had moderate to severe depression. TCRdb's table, derived via immunoSEQ multiplex PCR, lists solely in-frame clones and lacks some. The repertoire holds approximately 12,000 clones, roughly 91% seen once, with 0.65% to 0.9% in the top ten. The V end lost 5 bases, the J end lost 2 bases, and 9 bases lay between the germline ends. CDR3 length: 13 residues. CDR1 and CDR2 (germline): SNHLY, FYNNEI. General observations from the study: Compared with controls, depressed patients showed more TRBV05-01 (Vbeta 5.1) usage in CD4+ T cells.

The material sequenced was CD4+ T cells from PBMCs. The J gene is TRBJ1-2, the V gene TRBV2; TRBD1 might be the D (6 bases). The receptor was derived from a man aged 25 to 40 with major depressive disorder. The DNA for the CDR3 is TGTGCCAGCAGTACCGACAGGAACTATGGCTACACCTTC. It codes for CASSTDRNYGYTF. Drawing the rest from reference TRBV2 and TRBJ1-2, the complete variable domain is EPEVTQTPSHQVTQMGQEVILRCVPISNHLYFYWYRQILGQKVEFLVSFYNNEISEKSEIFDDQFSVERPDGSNFTLKIRSTKLEDSAMYFCASSTDRNYGYTFGSGTRLTVV.